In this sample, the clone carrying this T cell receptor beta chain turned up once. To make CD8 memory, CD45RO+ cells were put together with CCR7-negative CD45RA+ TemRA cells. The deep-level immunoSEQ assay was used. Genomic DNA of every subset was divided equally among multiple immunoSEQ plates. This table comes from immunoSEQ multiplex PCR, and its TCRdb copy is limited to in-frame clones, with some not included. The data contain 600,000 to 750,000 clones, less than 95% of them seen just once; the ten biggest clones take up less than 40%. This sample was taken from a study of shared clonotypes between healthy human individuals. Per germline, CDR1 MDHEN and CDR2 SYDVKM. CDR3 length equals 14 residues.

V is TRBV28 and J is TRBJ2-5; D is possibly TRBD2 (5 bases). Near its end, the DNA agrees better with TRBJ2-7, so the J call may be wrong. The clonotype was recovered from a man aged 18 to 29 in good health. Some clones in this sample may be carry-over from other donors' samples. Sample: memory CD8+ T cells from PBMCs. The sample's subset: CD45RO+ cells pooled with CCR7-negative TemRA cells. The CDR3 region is CASSLSGSSYEQYF. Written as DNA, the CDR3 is TGTGCCAGCAGTTTATCGGGAAGCTCCTACGAGCAGTACTTC.